Ten or more counts support the clone carrying this T cell receptor beta chain. Its matching antigen is unknown. Synthesis of cDNA was accomplished via 5'RACE employing 10-nucleotide random UMIs. Using its own MiXCR run on the 5' RACE reads, TCRdb lists one record per CDR3 protein. Of about 76,000 distinct CDR3 sequences listed, roughly 17% are singletons. These data originate in a study of neurological immune-mediated disorders. Regarding the study as a whole: Multiple sclerosis patients had less TCR clonal expansion than even healthy controls, unlike HTLV-1-associated myelopathy.

Germline assignment: CDR1 MNHEY and CDR2 SVGEGT. V was clipped by 6 bases and J by 1 base, with 25 bases between them. This CDR3 contains 18 residues. The specimen sequenced was PBMCs. The chain has TRBV6-2 or TRBV6-3 and TRBJ2-7; D remains unclear. This clonotype originated in a woman aged 35 to 49 in good health. The CDR3 spells CASRAPLGVRRISYEQYF. CDR3 in DNA: TGTGCCAGCAGAGCCCCTCTAGGTGTGCGGAGAATTTCCTACGAGCAGTACTTC.